Reported below is one TCR beta chain. The antigen is unknown. This sample stems from a study of shared clonotypes between healthy human individuals. About the research overall: Every donor yielded three CD4 naive, three CD4 memory, two CD8 naive and one CD8 memory plate. The study, taken as a whole, reports: The study drew on few donors, limiting represented genetic and exposure-history diversity.

CD4+ cells yielded CD45RA+ naive and CD45RA-negative memory subsets. This CDR3 contains 11 residues. Trimming pared 8 bases from V and 5 bases from J, leaving 9 bases between. CDR1 MDHEN and CDR2 SYDVKM come from the germline V gene. Libraries were prepared by immunoSEQ multiplex PCR; TCRdb keeps only in-frame clonotypes and omits some of them. The table shows about 530,000 clones, with less than 96% occurring only once. Source material: naive CD4+ T cells sorted from blood. Noted subset: CD45RA+ positively selected. The genes are TRBV28 and TRBJ1-2; D gene unclear. The clonotype comes from a woman aged 25 to 39 in good health. Here the CDR3 reads CASGEGYGYTF. CDR3 nucleotide sequence: TGTGCCAGCGGAGAAGGGTATGGCTACACCTTC.